The rows below give T cell receptor beta chains drawn from one sample of a study of blood T cell repertoires in COVID-19. Here immunoSEQ multiplex PCR was the method, and the copy in TCRdb shows in-frame clones only, minus some. The data hold some 110,000 clones, with around 90% observed a single time. The sample consisted of peripheral blood. The receptors come from a man in his fifties or sixties with COVID-19, enrolled during active disease. The CDR3 runs from the conserved cysteine through the conserved F or W. The D gene is left open where the match is weak. Only part of the rows carry a size: once, few, many, or a class if the clone is expanded.

clone_size: -; j_call: TRBJ2-3; d_call: TRBD1; v_call: TRBV14; cdr3_aa: CASSQDGGQGTDTQYF; cdr3_nt: TGTGCCAGCAGCCAAGATGGCGGACAGGGCACAGATACGCAGTATTTT
clone_size: -; j_call: TRBJ2-1; d_call: TRBD2; v_call: TRBV5-4; cdr3_aa: CASSLGLAGGSGNEQFF; cdr3_nt: TGTGCCAGCAGCTTAGGACTAGCGGGAGGGTCGGGGAATGAGCAGTTCTTC
clone_size: -; j_call: TRBJ1-1; d_call: -; v_call: TRBV11-2; cdr3_aa: CASSLLSGQNTEAFF; cdr3_nt: TGTGCCAGCAGCTTACTTTCCGGTCAGAACACTGAAGCTTTCTTT
clone_size: -; j_call: TRBJ2-1; d_call: TRBD1; v_call: TRBV25-1; cdr3_aa: CASSAYRGRKDEQFF; cdr3_nt: TGTGCCAGCAGTGCATACAGGGGGCGCAAGGATGAGCAGTTCTTC
clone_size: -; j_call: TRBJ1-4; d_call: -; v_call: TRBV5-1; cdr3_aa: CASSLAGATNEKLFF; cdr3_nt: TGCGCCAGCAGCTTGGCGGGGGCAACTAATGAAAAACTGTTTTTT
clone_size: -; j_call: TRBJ2-5; d_call: TRBD2; v_call: TRBV9; cdr3_aa: CASSATGTSGTPSKETQYF; cdr3_nt: TGTGCCAGCAGCGCCACCGGGACTAGCGGGACGCCCTCCAAAGAGACCCAGTACTTC
clone_size: -; j_call: TRBJ2-4; d_call: TRBD1; v_call: TRBV5-4; cdr3_aa: CASSQDRVQYF; cdr3_nt: TGTGCCAGCAGCCAGGACAGGGTTCAGTACTTC
clone_size: -; j_call: TRBJ2-1; d_call: -; v_call: TRBV21-1; cdr3_aa: CASTNEAYNEQFF; cdr3_nt: TGTGCCAGCACAAATGAGGCCTACAATGAGCAGTTCTTC
clone_size: -; j_call: TRBJ1-5; d_call: -; v_call: TRBV24-1; cdr3_aa: CATAPGDGYQPQHF; cdr3_nt: TGTGCCACCGCTCCCGGAGACGGTTATCAGCCCCAGCATTTT
clone_size: -; j_call: TRBJ1-5; d_call: -; v_call: TRBV7-2; cdr3_aa: CASSLAGGPNQPQHF; cdr3_nt: TGTGCCAGCAGCTTAGCAGGGGGACCCAATCAGCCCCAGCATTTT
clone_size: -; j_call: TRBJ2-1; d_call: -; v_call: TRBV18; cdr3_aa: CASSQQGNEQFF; cdr3_nt: TGTGCCAGCTCACAACAGGGAAATGAGCAGTTCTTC
clone_size: -; j_call: TRBJ2-6; d_call: -; v_call: TRBV5-1; cdr3_aa: CASRKRGFLSGANVLTF; cdr3_nt: TGCGCCAGCAGGAAAAGGGGATTCCTCTCTGGGGCCAACGTCCTGACTTTC
clone_size: -; j_call: TRBJ1-5; d_call: TRBD1; v_call: TRBV28; cdr3_aa: CASSLGTGGNQPQHF; cdr3_nt: TGTGCCAGCAGTTTAGGGACAGGGGGTAATCAGCCCCAGCATTTT
clone_size: -; j_call: TRBJ2-1; d_call: TRBD2; v_call: TRBV18; cdr3_aa: CASSPPSGTYNEQFF; cdr3_nt: TGTGCCAGCTCACCCCCCAGCGGGACTTACAATGAGCAGTTCTTC
clone_size: -; j_call: TRBJ2-5; d_call: -; v_call: TRBV3-1/TRBV3-2; cdr3_aa: CASSHYSGVRETQYF; cdr3_nt: TGTGCCAGCAGCCATTACTCAGGGGTGCGGGAGACCCAGTACTTC
clone_size: -; j_call: TRBJ1-1; d_call: -; v_call: TRBV2; cdr3_aa: CASSEEARGNTEAFF; cdr3_nt: TGTGCCAGCAGTGAAGAAGCCAGGGGGAACACTGAAGCTTTCTTT
clone_size: -; j_call: TRBJ2-3; d_call: TRBD2; v_call: TRBV5-1; cdr3_aa: CASSLPLAAQSEADTQYF; cdr3_nt: TGCGCCAGCAGCTTGCCACTAGCGGCACAGAGCGAGGCAGATACGCAGTATTTT
clone_size: -; j_call: TRBJ2-2; d_call: TRBD2; v_call: TRBV24-1; cdr3_aa: CATSGGRAEPGELFF; cdr3_nt: TGTGCCACCAGTGGCGGGAGGGCCGAACCCGGGGAGCTGTTTTTT
clone_size: -; j_call: TRBJ1-1; d_call: -; v_call: TRBV6-5; cdr3_aa: CATLNPGGDTEAFF; cdr3_nt: TGTGCCACCCTCAACCCCGGAGGGGACACTGAAGCTTTCTTT
clone_size: -; j_call: TRBJ2-7; d_call: -; v_call: TRBV18; cdr3_aa: CASSPGANRASYEQYF; cdr3_nt: TGTGCCAGCTCACCAGGAGCCAACAGGGCGAGCTACGAGCAGTACTTC
clone_size: once; j_call: TRBJ2-6; d_call: -; v_call: TRBV7-2; cdr3_aa: CASSLQEGLVLTF; cdr3_nt: TGTGCCAGCAGCCTGCAGGAGGGGCTTGTCCTGACTTTC
clone_size: -; j_call: TRBJ1-2; d_call: TRBD1; v_call: TRBV2; cdr3_aa: CASSGQGARGYTF; cdr3_nt: TGTGCCAGCAGTGGCCAGGGGGCGAGGGGCTACACCTTC
clone_size: -; j_call: TRBJ2-5; d_call: TRBD2; v_call: TRBV9; cdr3_aa: CASSGGLEEETQYF; cdr3_nt: TGTGCCAGCAGCGGTGGACTAGAGGAGGAGACCCAGTACTTC
clone_size: -; j_call: TRBJ1-2; d_call: -; v_call: TRBV2; cdr3_aa: CASMAGERGYTF; cdr3_nt: TGTGCCAGCATGGCCGGGGAGCGAGGCTACACCTTC
clone_size: once; j_call: TRBJ2-1; d_call: -; v_call: TRBV27; cdr3_aa: CASSGTLNEQFF; cdr3_nt: TGTGCCAGCAGTGGGACTCTAAATGAGCAGTTCTTC
clone_size: -; j_call: TRBJ2-1; d_call: TRBD1; v_call: TRBV30; cdr3_aa: CAWSGTGGSGGARLF; cdr3_nt: TGTGCCTGGAGTGGTACAGGGGGGAGTGGCGGGGCCCGACTCTTC
clone_size: -; j_call: TRBJ2-7; d_call: TRBD2; v_call: TRBV10-3; cdr3_aa: CAISERLAGEQYF; cdr3_nt: TGTGCCATCAGTGAGAGACTAGCGGGCGAGCAGTACTTC
clone_size: -; j_call: TRBJ1-4; d_call: -; v_call: TRBV2; cdr3_aa: CASSPRTAFNEKLFF; cdr3_nt: TGTGCCAGCAGTCCTAGGACAGCCTTTAATGAAAAACTGTTTTTT
clone_size: -; j_call: TRBJ1-2; d_call: -; v_call: TRBV7-2; cdr3_aa: CASSLAGQGNYGYTF; cdr3_nt: TGTGCCAGCAGCTTAGCGGGGCAGGGTAACTATGGCTACACCTTC
clone_size: few; j_call: TRBJ1-5; d_call: TRBD1; v_call: TRBV18; cdr3_aa: CASSPRDRRGGNQPQHF; cdr3_nt: TGTGCCAGCTCACCAAGGGACAGAAGGGGAGGTAATCAGCCCCAGCATTTT
clone_size: -; j_call: TRBJ1-5; d_call: -; v_call: TRBV28; cdr3_aa: CASLQSNQPQHF; cdr3_nt: TGTGCCAGCTTGCAGTCCAATCAGCCCCAGCATTTT
clone_size: -; j_call: TRBJ2-1; d_call: TRBD2; v_call: TRBV19; cdr3_aa: CASSVTSGNEQFF; cdr3_nt: TGTGCCAGTAGTGTGACTAGCGGCAATGAGCAGTTCTTC
clone_size: -; j_call: TRBJ1-1; d_call: -; v_call: TRBV11-2; cdr3_aa: CASSLRPTETNTEAFF; cdr3_nt: TGTGCCAGCAGCTTAAGGCCGACAGAGACAAACACTGAAGCTTTCTTT
clone_size: -; j_call: TRBJ1-1; d_call: -; v_call: TRBV10-2; cdr3_aa: CASPQEMNTEAFF; cdr3_nt: TGCGCCAGCCCACAGGAGATGAACACTGAAGCTTTCTTT
clone_size: -; j_call: TRBJ1-5; d_call: -; v_call: TRBV30; cdr3_aa: CAWSEQGTQPQHF; cdr3_nt: TGTGCCTGGAGTGAACAGGGTACGCAGCCCCAGCATTTT
clone_size: -; j_call: TRBJ2-2; d_call: TRBD1; v_call: TRBV11-3; cdr3_aa: CASSSGQGADTGELFF; cdr3_nt: TGTGCCAGCAGCTCCGGACAGGGGGCCGACACCGGGGAGCTGTTTTTT
clone_size: -; j_call: TRBJ2-2; d_call: TRBD2; v_call: TRBV5-4; cdr3_aa: CASSNSGWNTGELFF; cdr3_nt: TGTGCCAGCAGCAATAGCGGGTGGAACACCGGGGAGCTGTTTTTT
clone_size: few; j_call: TRBJ2-7; d_call: -; v_call: TRBV7-9; cdr3_aa: CASKEQGDSYEQYF; cdr3_nt: TGTGCCAGCAAGGAACAGGGTGATTCCTACGAGCAGTACTTC
clone_size: -; j_call: TRBJ1-5; d_call: -; v_call: TRBV28; cdr3_aa: CASSRRQAGNQPQHF; cdr3_nt: TGTGCCAGCAGCCGTAGACAGGCGGGCAATCAGCCCCAGCATTTT
clone_size: few; j_call: TRBJ2-4; d_call: TRBD2; v_call: TRBV30; cdr3_aa: CAWSLRLAVNIQYF; cdr3_nt: TGTGCCTGGAGTTTAAGACTAGCGGTAAACATTCAGTACTTC
clone_size: -; j_call: TRBJ2-1; d_call: -; v_call: TRBV7-3; cdr3_aa: CASSLRGGTYNEQFF; cdr3_nt: TGTGCCAGCAGCTTACGAGGGGGAACCTACAATGAGCAGTTCTTC
clone_size: once; j_call: TRBJ2-3; d_call: -; v_call: TRBV24-1; cdr3_aa: CATSSSRGTANSPSTDTQYF; cdr3_nt: TGTGCCACCAGTAGTTCCCGGGGGACCGCCAATTCCCCCAGCACAGATACGCAGTATTTT
clone_size: -; j_call: TRBJ2-3; d_call: -; v_call: TRBV7-9; cdr3_aa: CASSLWDLHTQYF; cdr3_nt: TGTGCCAGCAGCTTATGGGACTTACATACGCAGTATTTT
clone_size: -; j_call: TRBJ2-3; d_call: TRBD2; v_call: TRBV5-4; cdr3_aa: CASSWGLAETDTQYF; cdr3_nt: TGTGCCAGCAGCTGGGGACTAGCGGAGACAGATACGCAGTATTTT
clone_size: -; j_call: TRBJ1-2; d_call: -; v_call: TRBV2; cdr3_aa: CASSEFGGLIYGYTF; cdr3_nt: TGTGCCAGCAGTGAATTCGGGGGTCTTATCTATGGCTACACCTTC
clone_size: -; j_call: TRBJ1-1; d_call: -; v_call: TRBV9; cdr3_aa: CASSVQGSSTEAFF; cdr3_nt: TGTGCCAGCAGCGTACAGGGAAGTTCCACTGAAGCTTTCTTT
clone_size: -; j_call: TRBJ2-1; d_call: TRBD2; v_call: TRBV4-3; cdr3_aa: CASSPREGGSIYNEQFF; cdr3_nt: TGCGCCAGCAGCCCCAGGGAAGGCGGGAGTATTTATAATGAGCAGTTCTTC
clone_size: -; j_call: TRBJ2-7; d_call: TRBD2; v_call: TRBV28; cdr3_aa: CASSLAGISYEQYF; cdr3_nt: TGTGCCAGCAGTCTAGCGGGGATCTCCTACGAGCAGTACTTC
clone_size: -; j_call: TRBJ1-3; d_call: TRBD1; v_call: TRBV18; cdr3_aa: CASSSGTGFSGNTIYF; cdr3_nt: TGTGCCAGCTCATCGGGGACAGGTTTTTCTGGAAACACCATATATTTT
clone_size: -; j_call: TRBJ2-5; d_call: -; v_call: TRBV6-1; cdr3_aa: CASREGPSRQETQYF; cdr3_nt: TGTGCCAGCAGAGAAGGGCCTAGCCGTCAAGAGACCCAGTACTTC
clone_size: -; j_call: TRBJ2-3; d_call: TRBD2; v_call: TRBV13; cdr3_aa: CASSSRLAGGPDTQYF; cdr3_nt: TGTGCCAGCAGCTCAAGACTAGCGGGAGGCCCCGATACGCAGTATTTT
clone_size: -; j_call: TRBJ2-1; d_call: TRBD2; v_call: TRBV9; cdr3_aa: CASSVEGLADYNEQFF; cdr3_nt: TGTGCCAGCAGCGTAGAGGGACTAGCGGACTACAATGAGCAGTTCTTC
clone_size: -; j_call: TRBJ1-5; d_call: TRBD1; v_call: TRBV30; cdr3_aa: CAWSVRDRETYSNQPQHF; cdr3_nt: TGTGCCTGGAGTGTCCGGGACAGGGAGACCTATAGCAATCAGCCCCAGCATTTT